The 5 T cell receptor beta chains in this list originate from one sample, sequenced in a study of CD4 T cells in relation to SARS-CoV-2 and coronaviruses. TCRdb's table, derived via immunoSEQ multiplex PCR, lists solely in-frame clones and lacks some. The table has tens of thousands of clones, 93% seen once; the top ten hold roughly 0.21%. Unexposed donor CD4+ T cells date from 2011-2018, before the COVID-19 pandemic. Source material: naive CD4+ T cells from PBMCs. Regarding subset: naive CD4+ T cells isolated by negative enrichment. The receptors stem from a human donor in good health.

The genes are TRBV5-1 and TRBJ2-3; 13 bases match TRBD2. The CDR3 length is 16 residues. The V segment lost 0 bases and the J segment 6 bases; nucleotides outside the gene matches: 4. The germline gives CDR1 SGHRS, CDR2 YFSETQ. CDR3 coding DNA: TGCGCCAGCAGCTTGGGAGGGACTAGCGGGGCGGATACGCAGTATTTT. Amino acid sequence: CASSLGGTSGADTQYF.

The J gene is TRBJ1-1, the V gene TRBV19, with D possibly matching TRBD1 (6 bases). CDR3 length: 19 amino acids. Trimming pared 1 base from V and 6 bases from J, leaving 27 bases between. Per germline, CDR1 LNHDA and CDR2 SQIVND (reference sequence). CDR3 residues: CASSIAGRGRRGLIPEAFF. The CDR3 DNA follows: TGTGCCAGTAGTATAGCGGGGAGGGGGAGGAGGGGACTGATTCCTGAAGCTTTCTTT.

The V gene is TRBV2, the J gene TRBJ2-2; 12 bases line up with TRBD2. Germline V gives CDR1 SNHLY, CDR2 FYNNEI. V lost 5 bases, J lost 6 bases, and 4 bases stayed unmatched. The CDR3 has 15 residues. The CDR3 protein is CASSRLAGVPGELFF. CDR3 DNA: TGTGCCAGCAGTAGACTAGCGGGAGTCCCCGGGGAGCTGTTTTTT.

The CDR3 DNA reads TGTGCCAGCAGTTTAACCGGGAGGGGTGAAAAACTGTTTTTT. This translates into CASSLTGRGEKLFF. V is TRBV28 and J is TRBJ1-4; D perhaps matches TRBD1 (5 bases). The germline CDR1 and CDR2 sequences are MDHEN and SYDVKM. Trimming left V 2 bases short and J 7 bases short, with 11 bases between. This CDR3 has 14 residues.

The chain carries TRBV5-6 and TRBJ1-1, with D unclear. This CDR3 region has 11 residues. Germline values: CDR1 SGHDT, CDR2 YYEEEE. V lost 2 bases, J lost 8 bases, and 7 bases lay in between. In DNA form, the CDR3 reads TGTGCCAGCAGCTTTAGAGGGGAAGCTTTCTTT. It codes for CASSFRGEAFF.